The text below deals with one T cell receptor beta chain. Which antigen it targets is not known. No per-base quality is available; no much larger clone lies one base away. The record originates from a study of blood T cell repertoires in COVID-19 (dated by TCRdb to 2019 to 2021). For the study in its entirety: The collaborator samples originated in the United States, Italy and Spain and spanned the acute and convalescent phases of COVID-19. The prospective study material was composed of cDNA or gDNA derived from T cells, B-cell-depleted T cells, or PBMCs. The samples were drawn from the first 160 participants of the ongoing ImmuneRACE study and from 1,254 subjects provided by 6 global collaborators. HLA class I and class II types, where available, came from metadata supplied by the sample provider rather than from assay-based typing. Subjects who had been exposed to COVID-19, were actively infected with it, or had recovered from it provided the deeply sampled blood TCRbeta repertoires that made up the dataset. The repertoires were released in a freely available public database meant as a resource for research on the immune response to SARS-CoV-2. A de-identified subject ID, COVID-19 status, age in years and sex were almost always included in the sample metadata. Results the study describes overall, beyond this receptor: How much clinical and demographic metadata was included differed by source and by participant, and the metadata was provided uncurated.

Participants in the prospective study were aged about 18 to 95 years, lived in under 30 United States geographic areas, and enrolled through a virtual design. In the prospective study, cohorts were assigned on the basis of participant-reported clinical history obtained from a screening survey and a study questionnaire. Recovered participants in ImmuneRACE Cohort 3 were defined by two consecutive negative NP/OP PCR tests, clearance by a healthcare professional, or resolution of symptoms. Each participant in the prospective study had whole blood, serum and a nasopharyngeal or oropharyngeal swab collected by mobile phlebotomists. Prospective study participants could optionally give additional blood draws and questionnaires over an approximately 2-month period. Before DNA extraction, prospective study blood samples were shipped either frozen or at room temperature. Reading the germline V gene gives CDR1 SGHTS and CDR2 YDEGEE. The junction carries 16 bases between V and J, which are trimmed by 7 bases and 2 bases respectively. Measured from the cysteine to the valine, the CDR3 is 14 residues long. Only the CDR3 portion is preserved as DNA: 42 bases, with reading frame beginning at the first base.

TCRbeta CDR3 regions were amplified from genomic DNA using the immunoSEQ Assay, a bias-controlled multiplex PCR. In the paper's pipeline: Nucleated cell counts per sample were estimated from amplification of reference gene primers within the assay. To quantify the absolute abundance of each unique TCRbeta CDR3 rearrangement, sequence reads were collapsed and filtered. Productive Simpson clonality was computed per sample as the square root of Simpson's diversity index over productive rearrangements. TCRdb provides this immuneACCESS table in a form limited to in-frame rearrangements. Some clones are lacking; in checked studies, under half of them reflect an unresolved V gene, and why the rest are absent is not known. V and J calls and clone size are those listed in that table; D and trimming were worked out from the DNA. For this sample the table gives more than 150,000 clones, of which 82% were detected only once. Of the sample, about an eighth is held by the ten largest clones.

The chain is encoded by TRBV5-8 joined to TRBJ2-7; no D gene can be assigned with confidence. Sample: PBMCs or T cells enriched from blood (not recorded which). The clonotype originates from a man aged 40-55 years who had recovered from COVID-19. The CDR3 region reads CASCLSGSPYEQYV. The sequence in DNA is TGTGCCAGCTGCCTATCCGGGTCCCCCTACGAGCAGTACGTC.